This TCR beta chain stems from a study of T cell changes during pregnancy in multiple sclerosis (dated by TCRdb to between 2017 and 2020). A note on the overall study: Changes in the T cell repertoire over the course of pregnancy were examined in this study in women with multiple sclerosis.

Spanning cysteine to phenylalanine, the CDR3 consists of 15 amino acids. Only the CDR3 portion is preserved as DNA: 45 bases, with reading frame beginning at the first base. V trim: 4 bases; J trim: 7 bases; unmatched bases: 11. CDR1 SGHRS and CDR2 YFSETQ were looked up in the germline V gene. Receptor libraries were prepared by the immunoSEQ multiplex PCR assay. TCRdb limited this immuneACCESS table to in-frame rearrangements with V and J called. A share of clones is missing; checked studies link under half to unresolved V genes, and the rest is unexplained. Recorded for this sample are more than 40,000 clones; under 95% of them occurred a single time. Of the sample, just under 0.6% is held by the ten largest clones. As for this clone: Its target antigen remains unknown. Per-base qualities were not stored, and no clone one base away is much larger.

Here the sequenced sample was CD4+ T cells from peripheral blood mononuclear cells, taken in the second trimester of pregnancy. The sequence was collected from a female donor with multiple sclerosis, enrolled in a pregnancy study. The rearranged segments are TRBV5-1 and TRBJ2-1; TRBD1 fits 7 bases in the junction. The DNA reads TGCGCCAGCAGCCTGCATGCCAGGGGGTCTAATGAGCAGTTCTTC. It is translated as CASSLHARGSNEQFF.